One T cell receptor beta chain is described in this entry. A second PCR, run for roughly 7 to 12 cycles, used a sample-barcoded 5' primer plus a J-beta primer mix. TCRdb itself ran the 5' RACE reads through MiXCR, one entry per CDR3 protein. The profile shows 650,000 to 1,000,000 distinct CDR3 sequences, 35% to 50% of them singletons. This CDR3 has 12 residues. V lost 6 bases and J lost 5, with 8 bases in between. The sample belongs to a study of blood T cells in healthy people across ages. This chain connects TRBV12-3 or TRBV12-4 to TRBJ1-5, with unresolved D. The clonotype comes from a man older than 75 in good health. Specimen: blood. Written as DNA, the CDR3 is TGTGCCAGCAGGCAGAGAGATCAGCCCCAGCATTTT. Its protein product is CASRQRDQPQHF.